This T cell receptor beta chain emerged from a study of blood T cell repertoires in COVID-19. For the study at large: Samples of COVID-19 (acute and convalescent) were obtained from the United States, Italy and Spain. T cells, B-cell-depleted T cells, or PBMCs provided the cDNA or gDNA that served as material.

Per the original data handling: Amplification with reference gene primers provided the estimates of nucleated cell counts. Sequencing used immunoSEQ multiplex PCR; TCRdb keeps in-frame clones, though not all of them. That table furnishes V, J and clone size, whereas the DNA furnished D and trimming. The sample gives under 30,000 clones, approximately 90% of which show up once; 15% to 20% is in the top ten. The V gene's germline CDR1 is MGHRA and CDR2 YSYEKL. V lost 6 bases and J 8 bases, leaving 19 bases between the germline ends. The CDR3 has 14 residues. This clone was recorded a few times. This clonotype was obtained from a man older than 75 with acute or convalescent COVID-19. The sample was peripheral blood. The V call is TRBV4-1, the J call TRBJ1-2; D might be TRBD1 (6 bases). The CDR3 DNA sequence: TGCGCCAGCAGGCTAGTGACAGGCGGGTGGGGCTACACCTTC. This encodes CASRLVTGGWGYTF.